Included here is one T cell receptor (beta chain) sequence, with context. The repertoire was sequenced with immunoSEQ multiplex PCR; TCRdb's copy has only in-frame clones and lacks some. The table lists fewer than 700,000 clones, less than 90% of them singletons. A Seattle source enrolled patients during active infection and followed them longitudinally. The data belong to a study of blood T cell repertoires in COVID-19. CDR1 is MNHEY and CDR2 is SMNVEV in the germline V gene (reference sequence). The CDR3 loop spans 12 amino acids. V shed 5 bases and J shed 7 bases, with 12 bases lying between them. The chain recombines TRBV27 with TRBJ2-7; D is unresolved. The sequence was collected from a woman aged 50 to 60 with COVID-19, enrolled during active disease. The source material was peripheral blood. The CDR3 region has the DNA TGTGCCAGCAGTCTCCCTTTCGGGGAGCAGTACTTC. The encoded protein is CASSLPFGEQYF.